The rows below give T cell receptor beta chains drawn from one sample of a study of T cell responses to AZD1222 COVID-19 vaccine. The protocol was immunoSEQ multiplex PCR, while the TCRdb copy is restricted to in-frame clones and leaves out a portion. The sample lists 150,000 or so clones; approximately 90% were seen once. The sequences come from peripheral blood, collected on day 0 of AZD1222 vaccination. All receptors derive from an adult in good health. The conserved cysteine and the conserved F or W are not part of the CDR3 here.

J gene	V gene	CDR3 protein
TRBJ2-2	TRBV19	ASTRTSGNTGELF
TRBJ1-5	TRBV27	ASSRIRDSHQPQH
TRBJ2-1	TRBV18	ASSPIRDSRLDGNEQF
TRBJ1-1	TRBV4-3	ASSQDVGTEAF
TRBJ1-6	TRBV30	AWSGGSRGSPLH
TRBJ2-7	TRBV6-1	ASSEGFYEQY
TRBJ2-7	TRBV28	ASTRTSGQYEQY
TRBJ2-1	TRBV9	ASSHRTGADNEQF
TRBJ1-5	TRBV19	ASSIWPGQGIH
TRBJ1-3	TRBV30	AWREEYTIY
TRBJ1-4	TRBV7-8	ASTWQGGSREKLF
TRBJ2-5	TRBV4-3	ASSQDVLLRGRLQETQY
TRBJ2-1	TRBV6-5	ASSWGHYNEQF
TRBJ2-5	TRBV19	ASSIVRQETQY
TRBJ2-5	TRBV2	ASSDWLRQETQY